The 2 T cell receptor beta chains below all came from one sample that was sequenced in a study of OX40 agonist ivuxolimab in advanced cancers. Data came from immunoSEQ multiplex PCR; TCRdb stores just in-frame clones and leaves some out. Of around 97,000 clones listed, 86% are singletons. Sequences were derived from CD4+ or CD8+ T cells sorted from blood, sampled in a trial of the OX40 agonist ivuxolimab. These receptors originate from an adult with an advanced solid tumor such as melanoma, head and neck, liver or kidney cancer.

This clone is a singleton in its sample. The V gene is TRBV21-1, the J gene TRBJ1-1. TRBV21-1 is described as a pseudogene. The CDR3 runs to 12 residues. CDR3 in amino acids: CASSTENTEAFF. CDR3 sequence (DNA): TGTGCCAGCAGCACCGAGAACACTGAAGCTTTCTTT.

This clone was recorded once. The chain recombines TRBV19 with TRBJ1-5; D is possibly TRBD1 (6 bases). V was cut by 4 bases and J by 4 bases, with 14 bases left in between. The CDR3 has 15 amino acids. The V gene's germline CDR1 is LNHDA and CDR2 SQIVND (reference sequence). CDR3 sequence (DNA): TGTGCCAGTAGTAGCCGGACAGTATCGAATCAGCCCCAGCATTTT. The encoded protein is CASSSRTVSNQPQHF.